Shown below are 27 T cell receptor beta chains from a single sample sequenced in a study of T cells in Graves' hyperthyroidism and ophthalmopathy. RNA transcripts served as the template for amplifying TCR beta CDR3 regions. RT-PCR in the first round (using the HTBI primer set) targeted the TCR CDR3. One entry per CDR3 protein results from TCRdb running MiXCR on the multiplex PCR reads. The data contain about 530,000 distinct CDR3 sequences, approximately 17% of them singletons. Sequenced sample: blood. Receptor source: a woman under 30 with Graves' ophthalmopathy.

This clonotype was picked up many times. The J gene is TRBJ2-3, the V gene TRBV11-2; no clear D. Germline V CDR1 and CDR2: SGHAT, FQNNGV. There are 15 residues in the CDR3. Trimming stripped 2 bases from V and 2 bases from J, with 11 bases between. CDR3 sequence (DNA): TGTGCCAGCAGCTTACCCTCGACTCACACAGATACGCAGTATTTT. Its protein is CASSLPSTHTDTQYF.

Many counts were recorded for this clonotype. In DNA form, the CDR3 reads TGTGCTAGTGGTTTGGCTAATGAGCAGTTCTTC. This codes for CASGLANEQFF. The V and J genes are TRBV12-5 and TRBJ2-1; no clear D gene. CDR1 and CDR2 (germline): LGHNT, FRNRAP. CDR3 length equals 11 residues. The V end was cut by 1 base, the J end by 7 bases, with 2 bases between.

With regard to this clonotype: A much larger clonotype is one base distant, so this may be a read error. This chain links TRBV6-1 with TRBJ2-6, with 8 positions matching TRBD1. CDR3 length: 14 amino acids. CDR1 is MNHNS and CDR2 is SASEGT in the germline V gene. The DNA for the CDR3 is TGTGCCAGCAGGGACAGGGCCGGGGCCAACATCCTGACTTTC. It yields the protein CASRDRAGANILTF.

The table lists this clonotype with a count of one. The V gene is TRBV5-1, the J gene TRBJ2-1, with D perhaps TRBD2 (7 bases). The V and J ends lost 0 bases and 7 bases respectively, with 14 bases between them. This CDR3 contains 15 residues. CDR1 and CDR2 from the germline V gene are SGHRS and YFSETQ. CDR3 amino acids: CASSLALGGGNEQFF. Written as DNA, the CDR3 is TGCGCCAGCAGCTTGGCTTTGGGAGGGGGGAATGAGCAGTTCTTC. Variable domain in full (rest from reference TRBV5-1 and TRBJ2-1): KAGVTQTPRYLIKTRGQQVTLSCSPISGHRSVSWYQQTPGQGLQFLFEYFSETQRNKGNFPGRFSGRQFSNSRSEMNVSTLELGDSALYLCASSLALGGGNEQFFGPGTRLTVL.

This clonotype showed up many times. The rearrangement joins TRBV3-1 to TRBJ1-3, with a possible D match to TRBD1 (6 bases). The germline CDR1 and CDR2 sequences are LGHDT and YNNKEL (reference sequence). There are 16 residues in the CDR3. V lost 3 bases and J lost 0, with 12 bases in between. The CDR3 protein is CASSHPDRHSGNTIYF. For the CDR3, the DNA is TGTGCCAGCAGCCATCCTGACAGGCACTCTGGAAACACCATATATTTT. Supplemented by reference TRBV3-1 and TRBJ1-3, the full variable domain reads DTAVSQTPKYLVTQMGNDKSIKCEQNLGHDTMYWYKQDSKKFLKIMFSYNNKELIINETVPNRFSPKSPDKAHLNLHINSLELGDSAVYFCASSHPDRHSGNTIYFGEGSWLTVV.

The J gene is TRBJ2-1, the V gene TRBV4-1; TRBD2 matches 9 bases. The germline gives CDR1 MGHRA, CDR2 YSYEKL. The trim removed 1 base at V and 8 bases at J, leaving 9 bases unmatched. The CDR3 has 16 amino acids. The CDR3 DNA reads TGCGCCAGCAGCCAAGGGGTGCGGGAGGGAGTGGATGAGCAGTTCTTC. Amino acids: CASSQGVREGVDEQFF.

The table lists this clonotype with a few counts. The chain carries TRBV20-1 and TRBJ1-1; a weak D match, TRBD1 (5 bases). The CDR3 runs 15 residues. Germline V gene sequence: CDR1 DFQATT, CDR2 SNEGSKA (reference sequence). Trimming took 1 base from V and 0 from J, leaving 12 bases between them. The CDR3 nucleotides are TGCAGTGCTAGAGGCCCCCAGACAGTGAACACTGAAGCTTTCTTT. Translating it yields CSARGPQTVNTEAFF.

There are many counts of this clonotype. The gene calls are TRBV27 and TRBJ1-1; D may be TRBD1 (5 bases). Trimming left V 7 bases short and J 5 bases short, with 23 bases between. The CDR3 spans 16 residues. The germline V gene has CDR1 MNHEY and CDR2 SMNVEV (reference sequence). CDR3: CASKGNSVRGGTEAFF. As DNA, the CDR3 is TGTGCCAGCAAGGGAAACTCGGTTAGGGGTGGGACTGAAGCTTTCTTT.

There are many counts of this clonotype. The chain employs TRBV7-9 and TRBJ1-1; D uncertain. Germline CDR1 is SEHNR and CDR2 is FQNEAQ (reference sequence). The V end was cut by 1 base, the J end by 5 bases, with 14 bases between. This CDR3 region has 15 residues. CDR3 residues: CASSLGDSEVTEAFF. The CDR3 DNA follows: TGTGCCAGCAGCTTAGGAGATTCCGAAGTGACTGAAGCTTTCTTT.

In its sample, this clonotype was seen a few times. The gene calls are TRBV15 and TRBJ2-7; 8 nucleotides line up with TRBD2. The CDR3 extends over 15 amino acids. The trim removed 5 bases at V and 2 bases at J, leaving 8 bases unmatched. Germline V gene sequence: CDR1 LNHNV, CDR2 YYDKDF (reference sequence). This CDR3 is CATSSRGGYAYEQYF. The CDR3 DNA reads as TGTGCCACCAGCTCACGGGGGGGTTACGCCTACGAGCAGTACTTC. The full variable domain, in which reference TRBV15 and TRBJ2-7 provide the parts outside the CDR3, is DAMVIQNPRYQVTQFGKPVTLSCSQTLNHNVMYWYQQKSSQAPKLLFHYYDKDFNNEADTPDNFQSRRPNTSFCFLDIRSPGLGDTAMYLCATSSRGGYAYEQYFGPGTRLTVT.

As regards this clonotype: It may be a read error: a sequence one base away is much more abundant. J is TRBJ1-1 and V is TRBV6-2 or TRBV6-3, with D possibly matching TRBD1 (5 bases). CDR1 and CDR2 from the germline V gene are MNHEY and SVGEGT. This CDR3 region has 13 residues. V was trimmed by 8 bases and J by 9 bases, leaving 19 bases between them. The CDR3 here is CASGASKGTKAFF. The CDR3, as DNA: TGTGCCAGCGGGGCTTCAAAGGGGACTAAAGCTTTCTTT.

This clonotype was detected ten times or more. At one of its ends the junction is not consistent with the germline gene, which may arise from a read error. The J gene is TRBJ2-2, the V gene TRBV10-1, with 7 bases matching TRBD1. CDR1 and CDR2 from the germline V gene are WNHNN and SYGVQD (reference sequence). The CDR3 consists of 13 residues. As DNA, the CDR3 is TGTGCCAGCAGTGACAGGGACACCGGGGAGCTGTTTTTT. This encodes CASSDRDTGELFF.

This clonotype has a count of ten or more. CDR3 in amino acids: CASSQYQETQYF. The CDR3 nucleotides read TGTGCCAGCTCCCAGTACCAAGAGACCCAGTACTTC. The chain links TRBV18 to TRBJ2-5; D is uncertain. Trimming removed 6 bases at V and 0 bases at J, with 5 bases between. The germline V gene encodes CDR1 KGHSH and CDR2 LQKENI. CDR3 length: 12 amino acids.

This clonotype was counted ten times or more. The chain links TRBV7-2 to TRBJ2-5, with D perhaps matching TRBD2 (6 bases). The CDR3 is 14 amino acids. Germline-derived CDR1 and CDR2 are SGHTA and FQGNSA. Trimming stripped 5 bases from V and 1 base from J, with 11 bases between. The DNA for the CDR3 is TGTGCCAGCAGCGGGTGGACTATCCAAGAGACCCAGTACTTC. Its translation is CASSGWTIQETQYF.

This clonotype has at least ten counts. V and J are TRBV5-1 and TRBJ2-3, with D uncertain. CDR3 length equals 12 residues. The germline V gene encodes CDR1 SGHRS and CDR2 YFSETQ. Trimming pared 4 bases from V and 5 bases from J, leaving 8 bases between. The CDR3 DNA follows: TGCGCCAGCAGCCTCCAGCAAGATACGCAGTATTTT. Translated: CASSLQQDTQYF. The full variable domain, completed using reference TRBV5-1 and TRBJ2-3, is KAGVTQTPRYLIKTRGQQVTLSCSPISGHRSVSWYQQTPGQGLQFLFEYFSETQRNKGNFPGRFSGRQFSNSRSEMNVSTLELGDSALYLCASSLQQDTQYFGPGTRLTVL.

This clonotype has ten or more counts. V and J are TRBV2 and TRBJ2-2; D is ambiguous. From germline, CDR1 is SNHLY and CDR2 FYNNEI. Trimming shortened V by 4 bases and J by 5 bases, and 2 bases separated the two germline ends. This CDR3 spans 11 amino acids. The CDR3 bases are TGTGCCAGCAGTGCTACCGGGGAGCTGTTTTTT. This encodes CASSATGELFF. The full variable domain, in which reference TRBV2 and TRBJ2-2 provide the parts outside the CDR3, is EPEVTQTPSHQVTQMGQEVILRCVPISNHLYFYWYRQILGQKVEFLVSFYNNEISEKSEIFDDQFSVERPDGSNFTLKIRSTKLEDSAMYFCASSATGELFFGEGSRLTVL.

V usage is TRBV27 and J usage is TRBJ2-7; D remains unclear. CDR3 length: 12 amino acids. In germline, CDR1 is MNHEY, CDR2 SMNVEV (reference sequence). V lost 5 bases and J 4 bases, leaving 9 bases between the germline ends. The DNA for the CDR3 is TGTGCCAGCAGTAGACTCGGTTACGAGCAGTACTTC. Encoded protein: CASSRLGYEQYF.

The J gene is TRBJ2-7, the V gene TRBV6-2 or TRBV6-3; possible D gene TRBD1, 6 bases. V was clipped by 2 bases and J by 2 bases, with 10 bases between them. The CDR3 is made up of 14 amino acids. CDR1 is MNHEY, CDR2 SVGEGT, per germline. CDR3 sequence: CASSYLGQTYEQYF. DNA for the CDR3: TGTGCCAGCAGTTACCTAGGACAGACCTACGAGCAGTACTTC.

This clonotype was counted at least ten times. This rearrangement joins TRBV30 to TRBJ1-5; possible D gene TRBD1, 6 bases. Germline CDR1 GTSNPN, CDR2 SVGIG (reference sequence). This CDR3 comprises 16 residues. Trimming stripped 1 base from V and 1 base from J, with 14 bases between. CDR3 in DNA: TGTGCCTGGAGTGGAACAGGGACAAGAAGCAATCAGCCCCAGCATTTT. Protein product: CAWSGTGTRSNQPQHF.

Ten or more counts support this clonotype. The chain carries TRBV7-2 and TRBJ2-7; 13 bases match TRBD2. Germline V lookup: CDR1 SGHTA, CDR2 FQGNSA. This CDR3 spans 17 amino acids. The V and J ends lost 5 bases and 0 bases, in that order; junction bases with no gene match: 7. CDR3 coding DNA: TGTGCCAGCAGCCTGGGACTAGCGGGACCCCACTCCTACGAGCAGTACTTC. Protein: CASSLGLAGPHSYEQYF.

V gene TRBV3-1 combines with J gene TRBJ2-7; D remains unclear. V dropped 2 bases and J dropped 7 bases, with 9 bases sitting between them. CDR3 size: 12 residues. CDR1 LGHDT and CDR2 YNNKEL come from the germline V gene (reference sequence). CDR3 sequence (DNA): TGTGCCAGCAGCCAAAAATTTACTGAGCAGTACTTC. It codes for CASSQKFTEQYF.

The chain links TRBV4-2 to TRBJ2-7; D is unresolved. The V gene's germline CDR1 is LGHNA and CDR2 YNFKEQ. Deletions cut 0 bases from V and 3 bases from J, with 15 bases between. The CDR3 loop spans 16 amino acids. The CDR3 DNA follows: TGTGCCAGCAGCCAAGAGGGTGGGGTCACCTACTACGAGCAGTACTTC. Translating gives CASSQEGGVTYYEQYF.

To note about this clonotype: A much larger clone lies a single base off, so this may be a read error. This chain uses TRBV30 with TRBJ1-2, with 11 bases fitting TRBD1. Unmatched junction bases numbered 12, after V lost 2 bases and J lost 7 bases. The germline V gene has CDR1 GTSNPN and CDR2 SVGIG (reference sequence). The CDR3 sequence is 16 residues long. DNA of the CDR3: TGTGCCTGGAGTCTGATTAGGGACAGGGGGGCCGGTGGCTACACCTTC. Protein sequence: CAWSLIRDRGAGGYTF.

With respect to this clonotype: A read error is possible here, since a much larger clone lies one base away. The V and J genes are TRBV27 and TRBJ2-7, with TRBD1 identical over 10 bases. Germline-derived CDR1 and CDR2 are MNHEY and SMNVEV (reference sequence). CDR3 length: 17 residues. V shed 6 bases, J shed 0 bases, and the junction held 11 bases outside the gene matches. Here the CDR3 reads CASSNSPGQGGSYEQYF. The CDR3, as DNA: TGTGCCAGCAGCAATAGCCCCGGACAGGGGGGCTCCTACGAGCAGTACTTC.

This chain links TRBV13 with TRBJ2-3; 7 bases align to TRBD2. Germline V gene data show CDR1 as PRHDT and CDR2 as FYEKMQ (reference sequence). This CDR3 comprises 15 residues. Trimming at V came to 6 bases and at J to 1 base, leaving 7 bases not matched to a gene. The CDR3 nucleotides are TGTGCCAGCAGTGGGGGGGATCCCCGCACAGATACGCAGTATTTT. It encodes CASSGGDPRTDTQYF.

This clonotype was recorded at least ten times. The V call is TRBV5-1, the J call TRBJ2-1; the match to TRBD2 covers 7 bases. The CDR3 loop spans 17 amino acids. Germline V gene data show CDR1 as SGHRS and CDR2 as YFSETQ. V was pared by 4 bases and J by 7 bases, with 17 bases of the junction left unmatched. The CDR3 loop reads CASSPSVGSAGENEQFF. Written as DNA, the CDR3 is TGCGCCAGCAGCCCTTCGGTCGGGAGTGCGGGGGAAAATGAGCAGTTCTTC.

The chain couples TRBV13 to TRBJ1-5; D is undetermined. CDR1 and CDR2 (germline): PRHDT, FYEKMQ (reference sequence). This CDR3 spans 16 amino acids. V was trimmed by 5 bases and J by 1 base, leaving 15 bases between them. The CDR3 DNA follows: TGTGCCAGCAGCCAACCCCTAAAGGGAAGCAATCAGCCCCAGCATTTT. Encoded protein: CASSQPLKGSNQPQHF.